This T cell receptor beta chain was identified during a study of shared clonotypes between healthy human individuals. Regarding the study as a whole: What limited the represented genetic and exposure-history diversity was the small number of donors. Non-shared clonotypes displayed generation probabilities falling below those of clonotypes present in all four donors. Clonotype sharing among the donors was expected to vary with sequencing depth.

The authors split each subset's genomic DNA evenly across several immunoSEQ plates. Clones were sequenced by immunoSEQ multiplex PCR, and TCRdb holds only the in-frame ones, with some missing. Of about a million clones listed, 70% to 80% were seen once; the top ten hold 0.85% to 1%. The germline V gene encodes CDR1 SGHRS and CDR2 YFSETQ. The CDR3 runs 15 residues. Trimming stripped 1 base from V and 3 bases from J, with 13 bases between. In this sample, this clone turned up a few times. Antigen unknown. The V and J genes are TRBV5-1 and TRBJ1-1, with D possibly matching TRBD1 (5 bases). Sequencing used memory CD4+ T cells from PBMCs. Subset specified: CD45RA-negative fraction. The TCR was taken from a man aged 18 to 29 in good health. Some clones in this sample may be carry-over from other donors' samples. CDR3 nucleotides: TGCGCCAGCAGCTTGCAGGGAGGACGGGACACTGAAGCTTTCTTT. Protein: CASSLQGGRDTEAFF.